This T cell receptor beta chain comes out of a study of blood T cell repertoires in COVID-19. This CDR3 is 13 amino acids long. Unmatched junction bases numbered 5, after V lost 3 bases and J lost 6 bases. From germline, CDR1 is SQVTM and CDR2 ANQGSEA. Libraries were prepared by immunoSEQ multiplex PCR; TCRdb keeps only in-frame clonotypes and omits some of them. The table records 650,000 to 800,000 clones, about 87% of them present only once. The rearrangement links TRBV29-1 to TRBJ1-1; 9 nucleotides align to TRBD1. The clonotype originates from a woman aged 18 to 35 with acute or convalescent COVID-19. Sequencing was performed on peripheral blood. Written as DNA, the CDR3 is TGCAGCGTTGACGTGGGACAGGGTTCTGAAGCTTTCTTT. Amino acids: CSVDVGQGSEAFF.